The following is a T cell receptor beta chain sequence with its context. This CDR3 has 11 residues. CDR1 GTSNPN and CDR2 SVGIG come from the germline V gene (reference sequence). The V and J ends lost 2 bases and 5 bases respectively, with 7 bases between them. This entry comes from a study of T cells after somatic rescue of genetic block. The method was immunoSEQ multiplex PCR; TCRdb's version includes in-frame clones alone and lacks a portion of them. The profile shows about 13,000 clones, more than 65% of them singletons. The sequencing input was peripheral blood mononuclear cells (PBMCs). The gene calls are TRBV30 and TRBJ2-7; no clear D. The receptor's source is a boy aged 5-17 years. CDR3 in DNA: TGTGCCTGGAGTCCACTCAACGAGCAGTACTTC. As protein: CAWSPLNEQYF.